Listed here is a single TCR beta chain. This specimen belongs to a study of blood T cell repertoires in COVID-19. Libraries were prepared by immunoSEQ multiplex PCR; TCRdb keeps only in-frame clonotypes and omits some of them. The sample consists of approximately 90,000 clones, 84% of them appearing once. This CDR3 is built from 13 residues. CDR1 LGHDT and CDR2 YNNKEL come from the germline V gene (reference sequence). V was cut by 5 bases and J by 0 bases, with 7 bases left in between. The sequenced material came from peripheral blood. The V call is TRBV3-1 (or the pseudogene TRBV3-2), the J call TRBJ1-1, with D maybe TRBD1 (5 bases). The sequence was collected from a man aged 55 to 69 with acute or convalescent COVID-19. The CDR3 bases are TGTGCCAGCAGCTCACAGGTGAACACTGAAGCTTTCTTT. Protein product: CASSSQVNTEAFF.